The rows below give T cell receptor beta chains drawn from one sample of a study of blood T cell repertoires in COVID-19. TCRdb's copy holds only in-frame clones and misses some; the assay was immunoSEQ multiplex PCR. The sample has under 150,000 clones, approximately 89% seen once. The specimen sequenced was peripheral blood. Source of these receptors: a human donor in a cohort sampled during active COVID-19. CDR3s include the opening cysteine and the closing phenylalanine or tryptophan. A D gene is named only where the DNA matches it firmly. Expanded clones are given a class, and other clones once, few, many or no size at all.

clone size,J gene,V gene,D gene,CDR3 protein,CDR3 DNA
NA,TRBJ2-7,TRBV27,TRBD1,CASSFSTGLFEQYF,TGTGCCAGCAGTTTTTCGACAGGGTTGTTCGAGCAGTACTTC
NA,TRBJ2-3,TRBV5-1,TRBD1,CASQGQSTDTQYF,TGCGCCAGCCAGGGACAGAGCACAGATACGCAGTATTTT
NA,TRBJ1-4,TRBV25-1,NA,CASIGGATNEKLFF,TGTGCCAGCATCGGAGGGGCGACTAATGAAAAACTGTTTTTT
once,TRBJ1-1,TRBV5-5,NA,CASSLWEWTEAFF,TGTGCCAGCAGCTTGTGGGAGTGGACTGAAGCTTTCTTT
NA,TRBJ1-2,TRBV27,NA,CASSRVPRNYGYTF,TGTGCCAGCAGCCGTGTACCGAGAAACTATGGCTACACCTTC
NA,TRBJ2-1,TRBV28,NA,CASSLYGNEQFF,TGTGCCAGCAGTTTATACGGCAATGAGCAGTTCTTC
NA,TRBJ1-6,TRBV7-2,TRBD1,CASSPRGAQGAVSPLHF,TGTGCCAGCAGCCCTAGAGGGGCACAGGGGGCGGTCTCACCCCTCCACTTT
NA,TRBJ1-6,TRBV6-5,NA,CASSYFSGGANSPLHF,TGTGCCAGCAGTTATTTCTCGGGGGGCGCTAATTCGCCCCTCCACTTT
NA,TRBJ1-1,TRBV9,TRBD1,CASSAGTGFRNTEAFF,TGTGCCAGCAGCGCCGGGACAGGGTTTCGGAACACTGAAGCTTTCTTT
once,TRBJ2-2,TRBV19,TRBD2,CASSILSGGSTGELFF,TGTGCCAGTAGTATACTTTCGGGGGGTTCAACCGGGGAGCTGTTTTTT